A single sample gave rise to the 23 T cell receptor beta chains below, sequenced in a study of blood T cell repertoires in COVID-19. The repertoire was sequenced with immunoSEQ multiplex PCR; TCRdb's copy has only in-frame clones and lacks some. The table records under 300,000 clones, 80% to 90% of them present only once. Source material: peripheral blood. These receptors all come from a man aged 50 to 59 with acute or convalescent COVID-19.

As concerns this clone: One end of the junction varies from germline; a read error may be responsible. The chain uses TRBV7-7 and TRBJ2-1; 9 nucleotides line up with TRBD1. CDR1 is SSHAT, CDR2 FNYEAQ, per germline (reference sequence). The CDR3 length is 14 residues. This CDR3 reads CASSLGQGYNEQFF. The CDR3 bases are TGTGCTAGCAGCTTAGGACAGGGGTACAATGAGCAGTTCTTC.

The V call is TRBV11-1, the J call TRBJ2-4; D remains unclear. The CDR3 length is 14 residues. The ends were cut back, 0 bases at V and 0 bases at J, with 3 bases in the middle. Germline loops: CDR1 SGHAT, CDR2 FQDESV (reference sequence). DNA of the CDR3: TGTGCCAGCAGCTTAGCCTTAGCCAAAAACATTCAGTACTTC. Translating it yields CASSLALAKNIQYF.

The rearrangement joins TRBV7-3 to TRBJ2-5; the D is unclear. The V and J ends lost 1 base and 1 base respectively, with 7 bases between them. The CDR3 sequence is 14 residues long. Germline V lookup: CDR1 SGHTA, CDR2 FQGTGA. The CDR3 sequence: CASSLNPSQETQYF. The CDR3 coding sequence is TGTGCCAGCAGCTTAAATCCGTCCCAAGAGACCCAGTACTTC.

The V gene is TRBV28, the J gene TRBJ1-5; TRBD1 matches at 7 bases. Germline-derived CDR1 and CDR2 are MDHEN and SYDVKM. V lost 7 bases and J lost 4; bases outside the gene matches: 10. The CDR3 contains 15 residues. CDR3 in amino acids: CASIRQGFGNQPQHF. For the CDR3, the DNA is TGTGCCAGCATACGACAGGGATTTGGGAATCAGCCCCAGCATTTT.

The rearrangement links TRBV7-2 to TRBJ1-4; 8 bases line up with TRBD1. CDR3 length: 15 residues. Germline V CDR1 and CDR2: SGHTA, FQGNSA. V shed 2 bases and J 8 bases; nucleotides not matched to a gene: 7. The CDR3 spells CASSLLSRGREKLFF. DNA of the CDR3: TGTGCCAGCAGCTTATTATCCAGGGGGCGGGAAAAACTGTTTTTT.

V gene TRBV6-5 combines with J gene TRBJ1-2; 7 bases are shared with TRBD1. CDR1 is MNHEY and CDR2 is SVGAGI in the germline V gene. The CDR3 is 13 residues long. The V and J ends lost 2 bases and 7 bases, in that order; junction bases with no gene match: 4. In DNA, the CDR3 is TGTGCCAGCAGTTACAGGGGGCCGGGTGGCTACACCTTC. Its protein is CASSYRGPGGYTF.

This chain joins TRBV21-1 and TRBJ2-1; TRBD1 is taken as the D call from the table, unchecked against the DNA. TRBV21-1 is listed as a pseudogene. The CDR3 has 16 residues. In nucleotides, the CDR3 is TGTGCCAGCAGCAAGGACAGGGGGCGACCCTACAATGAGCAGTTCTTC. Translating it yields CASSKDRGRPYNEQFF.

This chain links TRBV7-2 with TRBJ1-1; possible D gene TRBD1, 5 bases. V dropped 6 bases and J dropped 11 bases, with 19 bases sitting between them. The CDR3 contains 13 residues. From germline, CDR1 is SGHTA and CDR2 FQGNSA. The CDR3 loop reads CASSQGRGLRAFF. As DNA, the CDR3 is TGTGCCAGCAGTCAAGGAAGGGGACTTCGGGCTTTCTTT.

The chain recombines TRBV15 with TRBJ2-4; 10 positions agree with TRBD2. The CDR3 totals 16 residues. V shed 3 bases, J shed 8 bases, and the junction held 10 bases outside the gene matches. Germline CDR1 and CDR2: LNHNV and YYDKDF (reference sequence). The CDR3 nucleotides are TGTGCCACCAGCAGGGTTAGCGGGGGGACCTCACACATTCAGTACTTC. Translated: CATSRVSGGTSHIQYF.

In its sample, this clone was seen once. This chain uses TRBV14 with TRBJ1-6, with TRBD1 as a possible D gene (6 bases). Per germline, CDR1 SGHDN and CDR2 FVKESK. Deletions cut 0 bases from V and 9 bases from J, with 9 bases between. The CDR3 covers 14 residues. For the CDR3, the DNA is TGTGCCAGCAGCCAAGATTGGGGGCTTTCACCCCTCCACTTT. Translating it yields CASSQDWGLSPLHF.

The chain recombines TRBV9 with TRBJ1-6; TRBD1 matches at 8 bases. Germline lookup yields CDR1 SGDLS and CDR2 YYNGEE. After removal of 2 bases from V and 6 bases from J, the junction contained 4 bases not matched to a gene. This CDR3 spans 15 amino acids. The CDR3 DNA is TGTGCCAGCAGCGTCGGACAGGGAGGTAATTCACCCCTCCACTTT. Translated: CASSVGQGGNSPLHF.

This clone has a single count. This chain uses TRBV7-9 with TRBJ1-1, with D perhaps TRBD1 (5 bases). V was clipped by 6 bases and J by 4 bases, with 9 bases between them. Germline-derived CDR1 and CDR2 are SEHNR and FQNEAQ (reference sequence). This CDR3 spans 12 amino acids. The CDR3 DNA is TGTGCCAGCAGACTGGGGGGCACTGAAGCTTTCTTT. Amino acid sequence: CASRLGGTEAFF.

This chain joins TRBV5-6 and TRBJ2-7; a weak D match, TRBD2 (5 bases). The CDR3 covers 13 residues. V lost 0 bases to trimming and J lost 6 bases, with 10 bases between them. CDR1 and CDR2 (germline): SGHDT, YYEEEE. In DNA form, the CDR3 reads TGTGCCAGCAGCTTGGCCACTAGTGGCGAGCAGTACTTC. Translating it yields CASSLATSGEQYF.

The genes are TRBV6-5 and TRBJ1-5; D gene unclear. The germline gives CDR1 MNHEY, CDR2 SVGAGI. The CDR3 has 14 amino acids. V lost 2 bases and J lost 4, with 9 bases in between. CDR3 in DNA: TGTGCCAGCAGTTACAATGGGGAGAATCAGCCCCAGCATTTT. It is translated as CASSYNGENQPQHF.

J is TRBJ1-1 and V is TRBV5-1; 9 nucleotides line up with TRBD1. After removal of 4 bases from V and 3 bases from J, the junction contained 4 bases not matched to a gene. Germline lookup yields CDR1 SGHRS and CDR2 YFSETQ. The CDR3 covers 14 residues. The CDR3: CASSQQGAHTEAFF. The CDR3 nucleotides are TGCGCCAGCAGCCAACAGGGGGCGCACACTGAAGCTTTCTTT.

V is TRBV28 and J is TRBJ1-6; D is unclear. This CDR3 is built from 14 residues. The ends were cut back, 5 bases at V and 12 bases at J, with 17 bases in the middle. CDR1 MDHEN and CDR2 SYDVKM come from the germline V gene. The CDR3 loop is CASSPDSTRRPLHF. The CDR3 DNA sequence: TGTGCCAGCAGTCCGGACTCGACAAGACGACCCCTCCACTTT.

The V gene is TRBV13, the J gene TRBJ2-2, with 8 bases that match TRBD1. Looked up from germline, CDR1 is PRHDT and CDR2 is FYEKMQ (reference sequence). This CDR3 is built from 16 residues. With V trimmed by 5 bases and J by 7 bases, 12 bases remained unmatched. The CDR3 DNA reads TGTGCCAGCAGCCCTCGGGACAGGCGCCCCGGCGGGGAGCTGTTTTTT. It codes for CASSPRDRRPGGELFF.

Only a few counts were recorded for this clone. The rearrangement uses TRBV15 and TRBJ1-3; D is unclear. Germline assignment: CDR1 LNHNV and CDR2 YYDKDF (reference sequence). V lost 4 bases and J 0 bases, leaving 16 bases between the germline ends. The CDR3 loop spans 17 amino acids. The CDR3 DNA reads as TGTGCCACCAGCAACCCGCTCTACCCCGACTCTGGAAACACCATATATTTT. This translates into CATSNPLYPDSGNTIYF.

This clone was counted between two and nine times. J is TRBJ2-1 and V is TRBV9, with 9 bases matching TRBD2. The CDR3 extends over 15 amino acids. Trimming cost V 4 bases and J 2 bases; bases outside gene matches: 4. Germline-derived CDR1 and CDR2 are SGDLS and YYNGEE. CDR3 sequence (DNA): TGTGCCAGCAGCTTTAGCGGGAGTGCCTACAATGAGCAGTTCTTC. This sequence encodes CASSFSGSAYNEQFF.

The rearrangement joins TRBV6-5 to TRBJ2-4; TRBD2 matches at 9 bases. There are 16 residues in the CDR3. V was clipped by 0 bases and J by 10 bases; unmatched bases: 10. The germline CDR1 and CDR2 sequences are MNHEY and SVGAGI. CDR3 DNA: TGTGCCAGCAGTTACTCGAGTGCGGGAGGGGCGAGGATTCAGTACTTC. Encoded protein: CASSYSSAGGARIQYF.

The chain joins TRBV12-5 to TRBJ1-1, with D maybe TRBD1 (5 bases). The germline V gene has CDR1 LGHNT and CDR2 FRNRAP. CDR3 length equals 14 residues. Trimming pared 4 bases from V and 1 base from J, leaving 10 bases between. The CDR3 sequence is CASGSGLKNTEAFF. Written as DNA, the CDR3 is TGTGCTAGTGGTTCGGGACTCAAGAACACTGAAGCTTTCTTT.

The rearrangement uses TRBV19 and TRBJ2-7; 14 bases align to TRBD2. The germline V gene encodes CDR1 LNHDA and CDR2 SQIVND (reference sequence). With V trimmed by 10 bases and J by 3 bases, 8 bases remained unmatched. CDR3 length equals 15 residues. The CDR3 DNA is TGTGCCACAAAGGGACTAGCGGGGGCCCACTACGAGCAGTACTTC. It translates to CATKGLAGAHYEQYF. Full variable domain (outside the CDR3, taken from reference TRBV19 and TRBJ2-7): DGGITQSPKYLFRKEGQNVTLSCEQNLNHDAMYWYRQDPGQGLRLIYYSQIVNDFQKGDIAEGYSVSREKKESFPLTVTSAQKNPTAFYLCATKGLAGAHYEQYFGPGTRLTVT.

The chain is built from TRBV9 and TRBJ1-4, with D possibly matching TRBD1 (6 bases). The CDR3 consists of 15 residues. Trimming removed 2 bases from V and 6 bases from J, with 14 bases in between. Germline CDR1 SGDLS, CDR2 YYNGEE. This chain's CDR3 is CASSVSGTSDEKLFF. As DNA, the CDR3 is TGTGCCAGCAGCGTTTCCGGGACATCGGATGAAAAACTGTTTTTT.